The entry that follows covers one TCR beta chain sequence. Its antigen is unidentified. Via the markers CD45RO/CCR7/CD25/CD127/CD95/CD27, stem cell-like memory, regulatory, central memory and naive CD4+ cells were sorted. This entry belongs to a study of beta chain features in type 1 diabetes. Overall study results and limits: VDJ junctions sequenced from type 1 diabetes patients showed fewer insertions and more deletions. Shorter TCRB CDR3s, moderately but significantly so, were found in Type 1 diabetes patients in all four CD4+ subsets.

TCRB transcripts that were expressed got sequenced, as all of the isolated RNA had been reverse transcribed. Naive, central memory and regulatory T cell samples averaged roughly 3.5 million reads. Data came from immunoSEQ multiplex PCR; TCRdb stores just in-frame clones and leaves some out. The sample includes about 140,000 clones, less than 8.5% of them seen just once. The receptor was isolated from a woman aged 25 to 39 in good health. The sequencing sample was made of central memory CD4+ T cells from blood.

This CDR3 is CASSAVRGYEQYF. The CDR3 DNA is TGTGCCAGCAGCGCCGTGCGTGGCTACGAGCAGTACTTC. The chain joins TRBV7-2 to TRBJ2-7; D remains unclear. The CDR3 spans 13 residues. V was trimmed by 5 bases and J by 3 bases, leaving 11 bases between them. The germline CDR1 and CDR2 sequences are SGHTA and FQGNSA.